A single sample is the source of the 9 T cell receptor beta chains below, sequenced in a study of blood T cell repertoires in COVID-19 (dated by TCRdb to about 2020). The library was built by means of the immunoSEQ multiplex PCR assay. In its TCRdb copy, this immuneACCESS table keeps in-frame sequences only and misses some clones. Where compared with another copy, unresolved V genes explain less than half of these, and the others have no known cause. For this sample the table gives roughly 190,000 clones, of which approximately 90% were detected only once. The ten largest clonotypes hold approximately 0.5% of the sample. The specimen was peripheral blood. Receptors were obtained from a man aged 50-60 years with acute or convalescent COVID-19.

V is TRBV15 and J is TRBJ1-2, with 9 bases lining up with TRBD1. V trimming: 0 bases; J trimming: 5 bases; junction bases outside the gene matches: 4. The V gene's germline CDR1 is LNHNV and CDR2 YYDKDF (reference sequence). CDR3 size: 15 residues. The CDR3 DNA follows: TGTGCCACCAGCAGAGATGGGACAGGGAAATATGGCTACACCTTC. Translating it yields CATSRDGTGKYGYTF.

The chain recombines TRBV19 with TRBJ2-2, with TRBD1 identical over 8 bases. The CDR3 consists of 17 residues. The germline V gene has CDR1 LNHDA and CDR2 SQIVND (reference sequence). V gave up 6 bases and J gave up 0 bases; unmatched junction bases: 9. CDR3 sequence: CASSSPGGPTNTGELFF. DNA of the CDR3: TGTGCCAGTAGCTCTCCAGGGGGCCCTACGAACACCGGGGAGCTGTTTTTT.

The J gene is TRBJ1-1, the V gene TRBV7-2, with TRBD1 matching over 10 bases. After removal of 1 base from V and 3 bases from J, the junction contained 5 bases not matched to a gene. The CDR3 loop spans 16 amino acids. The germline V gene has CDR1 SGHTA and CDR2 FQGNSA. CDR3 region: CASSLEGQGYDTEAFF. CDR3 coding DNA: TGTGCCAGCAGCTTAGAGGGACAGGGGTATGACACTGAAGCTTTCTTT.

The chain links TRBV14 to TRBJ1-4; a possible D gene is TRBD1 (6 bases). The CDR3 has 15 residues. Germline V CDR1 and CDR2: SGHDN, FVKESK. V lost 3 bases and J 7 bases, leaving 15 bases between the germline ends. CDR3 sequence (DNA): TGTGCCAGCAGCCATTCCGGGATCAGGGGTGAAAAACTGTTTTTT. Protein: CASSHSGIRGEKLFF.

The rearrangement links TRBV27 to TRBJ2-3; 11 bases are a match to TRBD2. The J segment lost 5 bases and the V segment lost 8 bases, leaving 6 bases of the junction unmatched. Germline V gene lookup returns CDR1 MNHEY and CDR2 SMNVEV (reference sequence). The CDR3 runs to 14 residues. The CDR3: CASVAGGPEDTQYF. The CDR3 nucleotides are TGTGCCAGCGTAGCGGGGGGGCCAGAAGATACGCAGTATTTT.

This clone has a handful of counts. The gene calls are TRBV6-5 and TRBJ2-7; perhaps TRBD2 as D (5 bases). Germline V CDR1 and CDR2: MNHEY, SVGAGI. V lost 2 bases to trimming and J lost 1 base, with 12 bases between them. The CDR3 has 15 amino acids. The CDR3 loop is CASSYGSDLSYEQYF. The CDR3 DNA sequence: TGTGCCAGCAGTTACGGGAGCGACCTATCCTACGAGCAGTACTTC.

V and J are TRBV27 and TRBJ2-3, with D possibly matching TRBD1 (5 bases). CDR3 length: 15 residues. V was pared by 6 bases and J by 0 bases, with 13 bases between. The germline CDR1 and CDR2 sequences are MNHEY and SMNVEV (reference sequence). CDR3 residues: CASRQAGASTDTQYF. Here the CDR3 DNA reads TGTGCCAGCAGGCAAGCTGGGGCTAGCACAGATACGCAGTATTTT.

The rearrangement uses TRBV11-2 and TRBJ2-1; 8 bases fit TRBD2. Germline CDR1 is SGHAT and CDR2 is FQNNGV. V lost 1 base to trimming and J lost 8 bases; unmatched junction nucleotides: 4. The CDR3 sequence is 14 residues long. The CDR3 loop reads CASSLGVTSDEQFF. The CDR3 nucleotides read TGTGCCAGCAGCTTAGGTGTGACTAGCGATGAGCAGTTCTTC.

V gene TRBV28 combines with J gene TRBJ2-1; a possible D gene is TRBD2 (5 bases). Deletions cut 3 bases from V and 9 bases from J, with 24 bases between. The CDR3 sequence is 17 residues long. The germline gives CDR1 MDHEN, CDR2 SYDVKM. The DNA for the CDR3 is TGTGCCAGCAGTTTCCTCTATGCGGGCCGCCTGGGATTTGAGCAGTTCTTC. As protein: CASSFLYAGRLGFEQFF.